The source of this T cell receptor beta chain is a study of radiation and T cells in renal cell carcinoma. Germline V gene lookup returns CDR1 GTSNPN and CDR2 SVGIG (reference sequence). The CDR3 spans 13 residues. Trimming shortened V by 7 bases and J by 1 base, and 13 bases separated the two germline ends. Described time point: blood 2 weeks post-SBRT. Treatment: 15 Gy SBRT to primary tumor, nephrectomy 4 weeks later. Assay used: immunoSEQ multiplex PCR; TCRdb lists only in-frame clones, some missing. The table lists more than 100,000 clones, 88% of them singletons. The sequencing used blood, collected from a patient whose treatment included radiotherapy and nephrectomy. The chain employs TRBV30 and TRBJ1-2, with D tentatively TRBD1 (5 bases). The origin of this receptor is a woman in her 70s with renal cell carcinoma. The CDR3 sequence: CAFRPRGNYGYTF. CDR3 coding DNA: TGTGCCTTCCGACCTAGGGGTAACTATGGCTACACCTTC. The full variable domain, with the rest looked up from reference TRBV30 and TRBJ1-2, is SQTIHQWPATLVQPVGSPLSLECTVEGTSNPNLYWYRQAAGRGLQLLFYSVGIGQISSEVPQNLSASRPQDRQFILSSKKLLLSDSGFYLCAFRPRGNYGYTFGSGTRLTVV.